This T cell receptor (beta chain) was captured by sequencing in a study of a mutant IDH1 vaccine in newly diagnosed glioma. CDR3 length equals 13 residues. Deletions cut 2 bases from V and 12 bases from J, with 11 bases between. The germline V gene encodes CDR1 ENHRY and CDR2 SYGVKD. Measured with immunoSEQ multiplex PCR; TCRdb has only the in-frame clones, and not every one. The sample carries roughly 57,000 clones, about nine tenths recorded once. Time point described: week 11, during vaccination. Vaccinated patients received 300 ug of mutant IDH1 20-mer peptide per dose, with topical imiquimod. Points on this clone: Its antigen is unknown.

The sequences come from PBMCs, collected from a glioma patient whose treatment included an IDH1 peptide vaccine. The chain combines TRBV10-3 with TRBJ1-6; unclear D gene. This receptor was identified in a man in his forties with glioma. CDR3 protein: CAISEQIGEPLHF. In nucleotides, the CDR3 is TGTGCCATCAGTGAGCAAATTGGGGAACCCCTCCACTTT.